One sample yielded the 18 T cell receptor beta chains listed below, sequenced in a study of T cells in Graves' hyperthyroidism and ophthalmopathy. Amplified TCR beta CDR3 regions derived from RNA transcripts. A set of HTBI primers served as the primers for a first-round RT-PCR of the TCR CDR3. TCRdb re-derived calls from the multiplex PCR reads in MiXCR, one entry per CDR3 protein. The sample contains 400,000 to 550,000 distinct CDR3 sequences, roughly 14% of which appear only once. The sample comprised blood. These receptor sequences come from a woman between 18 and 30 years old with Graves' hyperthyroidism.

This clonotype was found a few times. The chain carries TRBV7-9 and TRBJ2-3; 10 bases are shared with TRBD2. Trimming took 6 bases from V and 2 from J; bases not matched to a gene: 8. This CDR3 has 16 residues. The germline V gene encodes CDR1 SEHNR and CDR2 FQNEAQ (reference sequence). The CDR3 is CASSSISGGATDTQYF. The CDR3 DNA reads as TGTGCCAGCAGTAGTATAAGCGGGGGGGCCACAGATACGCAGTATTTT.

This rearrangement joins TRBV7-9 to TRBJ2-5; the D gene could be TRBD1 or TRBD2 (5 bases each). CDR1 is SEHNR, CDR2 FQNEAQ, per germline (reference sequence). The CDR3 is made up of 18 amino acids. V lost 5 bases to trimming and J lost 4 bases, with 26 bases between them. Here the CDR3 DNA reads TGTGCCAGCAGCCCTAGGGCCCTGGGCAGGGCCGGGGTAGAGACCCAGTACTTC. Its translation is CASSPRALGRAGVETQYF.

This clonotype was picked up many times. The chain couples TRBV11-2 to TRBJ1-1; the D gene is possibly TRBD1 (6 bases). The CDR3 extends over 15 amino acids. Trimming shortened V by 1 base and J by 5 bases, and 14 bases separated the two germline ends. In germline, CDR1 is SGHAT, CDR2 FQNNGV. The CDR3 loop is CASSLVAGGPTEAFF. The CDR3 region has the DNA TGTGCCAGCAGCTTAGTGGCGGGGGGGCCAACTGAAGCTTTCTTT. Drawing the rest from reference TRBV11-2 and TRBJ1-1, the complete variable domain is EAGVAQSPRYKIIEKRQSVAFWCNPISGHATLYWYQQILGQGPKLLIQFQNNGVVDDSQLPKDRFSAERLKGVDSTLKIQPAKLEDSAVYLCASSLVAGGPTEAFFGQGTRLTVV.

Many counts were recorded for this clonotype. V gene TRBV27 combines with J gene TRBJ2-3, with unresolved D. The V end lost 5 bases, the J end lost 4 bases, and 10 bases lay between the germline ends. Germline V gene lookup returns CDR1 MNHEY and CDR2 SMNVEV (reference sequence). The CDR3 sequence is 13 residues long. CDR3 amino acids: CASSKLVADTQYF. The CDR3 coding sequence is TGTGCCAGCAGTAAGCTAGTGGCAGATACGCAGTATTTT.

V gene TRBV9 combines with J gene TRBJ2-1, with D possibly matching TRBD2 (6 bases). Trimming shortened V by 0 bases and J by 7 bases, and 11 bases separated the two germline ends. The CDR3 loop spans 14 amino acids. CDR1 is SGDLS, CDR2 YYNGEE, per germline. In nucleotides, the CDR3 is TGTGCCAGCAGCGTAGACGGGAGAGGAAATGAGCAGTTCTTC. Residues: CASSVDGRGNEQFF.

The chain couples TRBV20-1 to TRBJ1-1; D might be TRBD1 (5 bases). Trimming left V 0 bases short and J 0 bases short, with 14 bases between. Germline V gene lookup returns CDR1 DFQATT and CDR2 SNEGSKA (reference sequence). The CDR3 consists of 16 residues. CDR3 nucleotide sequence: TGCAGTGCTAGAGAAGGGGTCGGCCTAATGAACACTGAAGCTTTCTTT. Residues: CSAREGVGLMNTEAFF.

This clonotype was observed at least ten times. The chain carries TRBV20-1 and TRBJ1-1; the D is unclear. CDR1 is DFQATT and CDR2 is SNEGSKA in the germline V gene (reference sequence). The CDR3 has 11 amino acids. V was cut by 2 bases and J by 4 bases, with 5 bases left in between. The CDR3 nucleotides read TGCAGTGCTAGATCCTTCACTGAAGCTTTCTTT. This translates into CSARSFTEAFF.

The V and J genes are TRBV5-1 and TRBJ2-3, with TRBD2 identical over 11 bases. This CDR3 contains 14 residues. V trimming: 2 bases; J trimming: 5 bases; junction bases outside the gene matches: 1. Germline values: CDR1 SGHRS, CDR2 YFSETQ. CDR3 sequence: CASSFGTSGDTQYF. CDR3 DNA: TGCGCCAGCAGCTTCGGGACTAGCGGAGATACGCAGTATTTT.

In its sample, this clonotype was seen many times. The V call is TRBV5-1, the J call TRBJ1-5; D might be TRBD1 (5 bases). From germline, CDR1 is SGHRS and CDR2 YFSETQ. V lost 4 bases and J 6 bases, leaving 20 bases between the germline ends. CDR3 size: 16 residues. The CDR3 DNA sequence: TGCGCCAGCAGCCCGACCGGGGGGGATCATGGTCAGCCCCAGCATTTT. Protein sequence: CASSPTGGDHGQPQHF. Looking up the rest from reference TRBV5-1 and TRBJ1-5 gives the full variable domain: KAGVTQTPRYLIKTRGQQVTLSCSPISGHRSVSWYQQTPGQGLQFLFEYFSETQRNKGNFPGRFSGRQFSNSRSEMNVSTLELGDSALYLCASSPTGGDHGQPQHFGDGTRLSIL.

This chain joins TRBV14 and TRBJ1-2; D remains ambiguous. V lost 4 bases, J lost 4 bases, and 16 bases lay in between. CDR1 is SGHDN and CDR2 is FVKESK in the germline V gene. The CDR3 length is 15 residues. The CDR3 loop is CASSPTTGSLYGYTF. CDR3 bases: TGTGCCAGCAGCCCAACCACTGGCAGCCTCTATGGCTACACCTTC. Based on the CDR3 plus reference TRBV14 and TRBJ1-2, the full variable domain is EAGVTQFPSHSVIEKGQTVTLRCDPISGHDNLYWYRRVMGKEIKFLLHFVKESKQDESGMPNNRFLAERTGGTYSTLKVQPAELEDSGVYFCASSPTTGSLYGYTFGSGTRLTVV.

This clonotype was recorded at least ten times. V usage is TRBV19 and J usage is TRBJ2-7, with 8 positions matching TRBD1. The V segment lost 5 bases and the J segment 0 bases; nucleotides outside the gene matches: 3. Looked up from germline, CDR1 is LNHDA and CDR2 is SQIVND (reference sequence). The CDR3 is 14 residues long. The CDR3 reads CASSATGGSYEQYF. DNA for the CDR3: TGTGCCAGTAGTGCAACAGGGGGCTCCTACGAGCAGTACTTC.

This clonotype was counted at least ten times. The CDR3 bases are TGTGCTAGTGGTTTGGCCGAACCGACGGGACAGGGCAATGAGCAGTTCTTC. Amino acid sequence: CASGLAEPTGQGNEQFF. This chain connects TRBV12-5 to TRBJ2-1, with TRBD1 matching over 9 bases. This CDR3 contains 17 residues. CDR1 and CDR2 (germline): LGHNT, FRNRAP. The ends lost 1 base at V and 6 bases at J; junction bases unmatched: 10. The entire variable domain, with the rest obtained from reference TRBV12-5 and TRBJ2-1, is as follows: DARVTQTPRHKVTEMGQEVTMRCQPILGHNTVFWYRQTMMQGLELLAYFRNRAPLDDSGMPKDRFSAEMPDATLATLKIQPSEPRDSAVYFCASGLAEPTGQGNEQFFGPGTRLTVL.

The V and J genes are TRBV5-6 and TRBJ1-4; 7 bases are a match to TRBD1. With 5 bases clipped from V and 0 bases from J, the junction kept 7 bases outside the gene matches. This CDR3 spans 16 amino acids. CDR1 and CDR2 (germline): SGHDT, YYEEEE. CDR3 loop: CASSTGQRTTNEKLFF. In nucleotides, the CDR3 is TGTGCCAGCAGTACGGGACAGCGAACAACTAATGAAAAACTGTTTTTT.

This clonotype was counted a few times. This chain joins TRBV9 and TRBJ2-2; 10 bases fit TRBD2. The CDR3 length is 16 residues. Unmatched junction bases numbered 2, after V lost 3 bases and J lost 0 bases. Germline CDR1 reads SGDLS; CDR2 reads YYNGEE. The CDR3 loop is CASSALAGANTGELFF. As DNA, the CDR3 is TGTGCCAGCAGCGCCCTAGCGGGAGCGAACACCGGGGAGCTGTTTTTT.

This clonotype was seen at least ten times. This rearrangement joins TRBV2 to TRBJ2-7; the D is unclear. The CDR3 covers 13 residues. Germline V gives CDR1 SNHLY, CDR2 FYNNEI. The V and J ends lost 6 bases and 3 bases respectively, with 12 bases between them. The CDR3 reads CASRPLPLYEQYF. As DNA, the CDR3 is TGTGCCAGCAGACCACTACCCCTCTACGAGCAGTACTTC.

This clonotype turned up a few times. The CDR3 here is CSVTENYGYTF. As DNA, the CDR3 is TGCAGCGTTACTGAAAACTATGGCTACACCTTC. This chain uses TRBV29-1 with TRBJ1-2; D gene uncertain. The CDR3 is 11 amino acids. Looked up from germline, CDR1 is SQVTM and CDR2 is ANQGSEA. The ends were cut back, 5 bases at V and 2 bases at J, with 6 bases in the middle.

This clonotype was counted ten times or more. The chain employs TRBV9 and TRBJ1-2; no clear D gene. The CDR3 is 13 amino acids. From germline, CDR1 is SGDLS and CDR2 YYNGEE. The V end was cut by 4 bases, the J end by 4 bases, with 11 bases between. The CDR3 sequence is CASSPLESYGYTF. CDR3 DNA sequence: TGTGCCAGCAGCCCACTCGAGAGCTATGGCTACACCTTC.

The table lists this clonotype with many counts. CDR3 residues: CASSPAGTNTEAFF. The CDR3 nucleotides read TGCGCCAGCAGCCCCGCCGGGACGAACACTGAAGCTTTCTTT. This chain uses TRBV10-1 with TRBJ1-1, with D possibly matching TRBD1 (5 bases). Germline lookup yields CDR1 WNHNN and CDR2 SYGVQD (reference sequence). This CDR3 has 14 amino acids. Trimming cost V 6 bases and J 1 base, with 12 bases left between them.